These 12 T cell receptor beta chains came from one sample sequenced in a study of shared clonotypes between healthy human individuals. The protocol was immunoSEQ multiplex PCR, while the TCRdb copy is restricted to in-frame clones and leaves out a portion. The data show about 680,000 clones, 92% seen once. Terminally differentiated effector memory CD45RA+ cells were excluded by CCR7 positive selection of CD45RO-negative cells. Sequenced: naive CD8+ T cells sorted from blood. These receptors were taken from a man younger than 45 in good health.

The V and J genes are TRBV19 and TRBJ2-1, with no clear D. Looked up from germline, CDR1 is LNHDA and CDR2 is SQIVND (reference sequence). V dropped 4 bases and J dropped 0 bases, with 10 bases sitting between them. This CDR3 comprises 15 residues. The CDR3 here is CASSRISSSYNEQFF. CDR3 nucleotides: TGTGCCAGTAGTAGGATAAGCAGCTCCTACAATGAGCAGTTCTTC.

The rearrangement uses TRBV9 and TRBJ1-3; D gene unclear. CDR3 length: 15 amino acids. The germline V gene has CDR1 SGDLS and CDR2 YYNGEE. V lost 7 bases, J lost 0 bases, and 14 bases lay in between. Written as DNA, the CDR3 is TGTGCCAGCTCCGGGCGTCCGAGCTCTGGAAACACCATATATTTT. It codes for CASSGRPSSGNTIYF. Using reference TRBV9 and TRBJ1-3 for the parts outside the CDR3, the full variable domain is DSGVTQTPKHLITATGQRVTLRCSPRSGDLSVYWYQQSLDQGLQFLIQYYNGEERAKGNILERFSAQQFPDLHSELNLSSLELGDSALYFCASSGRPSSGNTIYFGEGSWLTVV.

V is TRBV27 and J is TRBJ1-1; D uncertain. There are 14 residues in the CDR3. Germline-derived CDR1 and CDR2 are MNHEY and SMNVEV (reference sequence). Trimming removed 5 bases from V and 5 bases from J, with 15 bases in between. The CDR3 is CASSPQDGGTEAFF. The CDR3 DNA sequence: TGTGCCAGCAGTCCCCAGGATGGTGGAACTGAAGCTTTCTTT.

On this clone: No conserved phenylalanine or tryptophan is present at the end of the CDR3, so a read error is the likely explanation. The limits of the CDR3 on the DNA are not certain, so only TCRdb's listed CDR3 is given. This chain links TRBV28 with TRBJ1-2. The CDR3 is made up of 12 amino acids, end residues included. Germline V gene lookup returns CDR1 MDHEN and CDR2 SYDVKM. This chain's CDR3 is CASSARGGGPRT.

V and J are TRBV6-1 and TRBJ2-3; 8 positions match TRBD2. Germline V gene data show CDR1 as MNHNS and CDR2 as SASEGT. The length of the CDR3 is 15 residues. With 3 bases clipped from V and 1 base from J, the junction kept 3 bases outside the gene matches. CDR3 DNA: TGTGCCAGCAGTGACGAAGCGGGGGGCACAGATACGCAGTATTTT. Amino acid sequence: CASSDEAGGTDTQYF.

The V and J genes are TRBV19 and TRBJ2-3; 7 bases fit TRBD1. CDR1 is LNHDA and CDR2 is SQIVND in the germline V gene (reference sequence). The junction had 9 bases not matched to a gene; V was cut back by 2 bases and J by 4 bases. CDR3 length equals 16 residues. The DNA for the CDR3 is TGTGCCAGTAGTATAATAGTTACAGGGGCGGCAGATACGCAGTATTTT. This encodes CASSIIVTGAADTQYF.

On this clone: The sample holds other DNA sequences that translate to the same CDR3. This sequence joins TRBV4-3 and TRBJ2-7; 12 bases match TRBD2. The CDR3 sequence is 15 residues long. Germline CDR1 and CDR2: LGHNA and YSLEER. Germline trimming cut 1 base from V and 3 bases from J; bases unmatched to any gene: 1. The CDR3 DNA sequence: TGCGCCAGCAGCCAAGGACTAGCGGGAGTCTACGAGCAGTACTTC. As protein: CASSQGLAGVYEQYF.

The chain recombines TRBV10-3 with TRBJ2-1, with D perhaps matching TRBD1 (6 bases). The germline V gene has CDR1 ENHRY and CDR2 SYGVKD. The CDR3 runs 14 residues. Trimming removed 0 bases from V and 8 bases from J, with 11 bases in between. The CDR3: CAISESTGLDEQFF. The DNA for the CDR3 is TGTGCCATCAGTGAGTCTACAGGGTTGGATGAGCAGTTCTTC.

The genes are TRBV6-5 and TRBJ2-1; 10 nucleotides match TRBD2. The CDR3 consists of 14 residues. The V gene's germline CDR1 is MNHEY and CDR2 SVGAGI. V gave up 7 bases and J gave up 7 bases; unmatched junction bases: 7. The CDR3, as DNA: TGTGCCAGCACAACCGGGGGACTAGCGAATGAGCAGTTCTTC. Its protein product is CASTTGGLANEQFF.

This clone was detected once. The rearrangement joins TRBV5-4 to TRBJ2-1; tentative D call: TRBD2 (5 bases). CDR3 length equals 12 residues. Trimming stripped 3 bases from V and 7 bases from J, with 8 bases between. The germline CDR1 and CDR2 sequences are SGHNT and YYREEE (reference sequence). The CDR3 here is CASSSGVNEQFF. CDR3 in DNA: TGTGCCAGCAGCTCCGGGGTGAATGAGCAGTTCTTC.

J is TRBJ1-2 and V is TRBV19; the D gene is possibly TRBD1 (5 bases). V lost 8 bases and J 4 bases, leaving 20 bases between the germline ends. CDR1 LNHDA and CDR2 SQIVND come from the germline V gene (reference sequence). The CDR3 has 15 amino acids. The CDR3 DNA is TGTGCCAGTGCCGAGGGGCCGGGAGCCTTCTATGGCTACACCTTC. This sequence encodes CASAEGPGAFYGYTF.

For the CDR3, the DNA is TGTGCCAGCAGTCCGACTGCCAATGAGCAGTTCTTC. Encoded protein: CASSPTANEQFF. V gene TRBV27 combines with J gene TRBJ2-1; D unresolved. This CDR3 is built from 12 residues. The germline V gene encodes CDR1 MNHEY and CDR2 SMNVEV (reference sequence). Trimming stripped 5 bases from V and 6 bases from J, with 8 bases between.